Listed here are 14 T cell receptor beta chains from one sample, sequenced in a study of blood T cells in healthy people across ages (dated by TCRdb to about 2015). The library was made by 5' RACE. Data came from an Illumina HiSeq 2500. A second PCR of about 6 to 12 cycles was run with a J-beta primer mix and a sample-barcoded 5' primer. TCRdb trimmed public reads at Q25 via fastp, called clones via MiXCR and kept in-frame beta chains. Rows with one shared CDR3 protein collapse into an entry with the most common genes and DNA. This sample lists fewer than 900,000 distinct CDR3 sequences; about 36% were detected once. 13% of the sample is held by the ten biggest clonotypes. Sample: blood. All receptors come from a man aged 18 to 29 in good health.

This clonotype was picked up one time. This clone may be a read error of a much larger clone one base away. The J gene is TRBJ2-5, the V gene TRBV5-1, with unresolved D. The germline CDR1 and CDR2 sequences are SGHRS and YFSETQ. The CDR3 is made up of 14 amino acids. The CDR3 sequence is CASRLAGDQETQYF. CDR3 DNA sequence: TGCGCCAGCAGATTGGCAGGAGACCAAGAGACCCAGTACTTC.

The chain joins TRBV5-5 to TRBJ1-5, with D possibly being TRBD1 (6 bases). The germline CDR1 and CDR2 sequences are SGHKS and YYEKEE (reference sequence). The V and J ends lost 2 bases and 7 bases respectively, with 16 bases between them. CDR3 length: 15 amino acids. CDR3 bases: TGTGCCAGCAGCTTAAACCAGGGGCTCCAACAGCCCCAGCATTTT. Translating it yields CASSLNQGLQQPQHF.

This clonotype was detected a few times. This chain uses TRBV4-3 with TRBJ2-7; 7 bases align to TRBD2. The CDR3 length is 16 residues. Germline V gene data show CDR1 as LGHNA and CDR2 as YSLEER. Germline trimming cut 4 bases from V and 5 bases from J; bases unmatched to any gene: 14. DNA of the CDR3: TGCGCCAGCAGCCCAACCCCCGGGGGGTCATTCAACGAGCAGTACTTC. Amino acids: CASSPTPGGSFNEQYF.

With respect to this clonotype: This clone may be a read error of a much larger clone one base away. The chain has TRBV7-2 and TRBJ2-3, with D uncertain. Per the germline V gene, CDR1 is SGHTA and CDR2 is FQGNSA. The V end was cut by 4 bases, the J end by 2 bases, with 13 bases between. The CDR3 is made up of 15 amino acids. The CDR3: CASSCVGSLTDTQYF. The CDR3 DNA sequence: TGTGCCAGCAGCTGCGTCGGTTCGCTCACAGATACGCAGTATTTT.

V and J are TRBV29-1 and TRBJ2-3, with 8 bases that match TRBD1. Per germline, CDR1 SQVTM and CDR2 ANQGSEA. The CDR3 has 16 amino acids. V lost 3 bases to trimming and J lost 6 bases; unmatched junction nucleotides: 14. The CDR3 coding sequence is TGCAGCGTTGATACCCGCCAGGGGGCAGACCGTGATACGCAGTATTTT. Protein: CSVDTRQGADRDTQYF.

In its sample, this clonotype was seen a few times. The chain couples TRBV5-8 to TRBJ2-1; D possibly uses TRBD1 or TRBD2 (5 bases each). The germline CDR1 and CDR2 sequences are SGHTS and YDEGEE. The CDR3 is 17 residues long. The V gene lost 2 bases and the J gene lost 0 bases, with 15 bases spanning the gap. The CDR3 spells CASSFSGATPSYNEQFF. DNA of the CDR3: TGTGCCAGCAGCTTTTCCGGGGCCACCCCCTCCTACAATGAGCAGTTCTTC.

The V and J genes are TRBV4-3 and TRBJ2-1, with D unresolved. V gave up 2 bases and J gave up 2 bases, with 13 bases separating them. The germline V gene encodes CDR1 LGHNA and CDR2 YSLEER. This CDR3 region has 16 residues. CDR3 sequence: CASSQSNDGPYNEQFF. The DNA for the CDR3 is TGCGCCAGCAGCCAAAGTAATGACGGACCCTACAATGAGCAGTTCTTC.

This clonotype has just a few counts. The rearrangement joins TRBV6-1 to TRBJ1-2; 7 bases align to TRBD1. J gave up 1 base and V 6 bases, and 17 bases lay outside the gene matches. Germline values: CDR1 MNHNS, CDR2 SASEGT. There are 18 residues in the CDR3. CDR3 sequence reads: CASRPVTTGRVGNYGYTF. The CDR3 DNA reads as TGTGCCAGCAGACCCGTTACGACAGGGAGAGTGGGTAACTATGGCTACACCTTC.

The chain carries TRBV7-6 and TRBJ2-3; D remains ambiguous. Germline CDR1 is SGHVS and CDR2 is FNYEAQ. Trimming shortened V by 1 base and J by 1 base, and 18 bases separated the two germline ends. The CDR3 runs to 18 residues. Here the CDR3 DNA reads TGTGCCAGCAGCTTAGGAGGACCAGCGCCAGTAGGCACAGATACGCAGTATTTT. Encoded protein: CASSLGGPAPVGTDTQYF.

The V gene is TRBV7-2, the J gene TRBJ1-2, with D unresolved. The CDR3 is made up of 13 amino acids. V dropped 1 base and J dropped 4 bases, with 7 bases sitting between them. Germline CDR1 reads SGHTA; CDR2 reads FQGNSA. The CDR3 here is CASSLGSSYGYTF. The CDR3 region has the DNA TGTGCCAGCAGCTTAGGAAGTAGCTATGGCTACACCTTC.

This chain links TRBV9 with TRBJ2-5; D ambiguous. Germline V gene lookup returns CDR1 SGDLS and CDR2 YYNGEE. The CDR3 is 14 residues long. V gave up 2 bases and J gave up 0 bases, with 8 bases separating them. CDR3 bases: TGTGCCAGCAGCGTCGAACAGTACCAAGAGACCCAGTACTTC. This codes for CASSVEQYQETQYF. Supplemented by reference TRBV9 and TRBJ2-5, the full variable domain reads DSGVTQTPKHLITATGQRVTLRCSPRSGDLSVYWYQQSLDQGLQFLIQYYNGEERAKGNILERFSAQQFPDLHSELNLSSLELGDSALYFCASSVEQYQETQYFGPGTRLLVL.

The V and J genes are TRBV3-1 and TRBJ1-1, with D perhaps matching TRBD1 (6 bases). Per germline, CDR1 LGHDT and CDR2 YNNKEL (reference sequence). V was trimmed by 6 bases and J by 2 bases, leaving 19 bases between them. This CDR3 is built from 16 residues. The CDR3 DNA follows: TGTGCCAGCAGTTCCCGGGACATCGTTATTAACACTGAAGCTTTCTTT. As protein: CASSSRDIVINTEAFF.

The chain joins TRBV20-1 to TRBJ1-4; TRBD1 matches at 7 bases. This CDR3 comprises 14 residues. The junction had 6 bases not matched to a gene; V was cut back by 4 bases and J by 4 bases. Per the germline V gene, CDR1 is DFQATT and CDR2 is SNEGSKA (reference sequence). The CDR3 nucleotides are TGCAGTGCTATCCAACAGGGGAGTAATGAAAAACTGTTTTTT. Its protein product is CSAIQQGSNEKLFF.

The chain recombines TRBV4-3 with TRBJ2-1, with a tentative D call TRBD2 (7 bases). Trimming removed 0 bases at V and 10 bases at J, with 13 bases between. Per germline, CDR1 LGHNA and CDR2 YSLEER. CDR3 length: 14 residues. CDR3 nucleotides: TGCGCCAGCAGCCAAGATCGCGGGGGCTGGGAGCAGTTCTTC. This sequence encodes CASSQDRGGWEQFF.